The T cell receptor (beta chain) described here comes from a study of post-analysis software for immune sequencing data. Findings and limits, study-wide: Five TRBV segments, TRBV5-6, TRBV5-1 and TRBV20-1 among them, were found more frequent in patients than controls.

About this clonotype: The antigen remains unidentified.

V was shortened by 0 bases and J by 8 bases, with 10 bases between the two germline ends. The germline V gene encodes CDR1 MNHNS and CDR2 SASEGT. There are 13 residues in the CDR3. cDNA libraries of TCR beta carried unique molecular identifiers. Starting from about 0.94 to 9.7 million T cells, the study yielded roughly 0.5 million cDNA molecules. TCRdb reprocessed the PCR reads with MiXCR, giving one entry per CDR3 protein. The sample carries some 700,000 distinct CDR3 sequences, approximately 60% recorded once. The receptor was derived from a girl aged 2 to 9 with multiple sclerosis. Sequenced sample: blood. The genes are TRBV6-1 and TRBJ1-2; D is perhaps TRBD1 (5 bases). CDR3 loop: CASSEAVGVGYTF. In DNA, the CDR3 is TGTGCCAGCAGTGAAGCGGTGGGGGTCGGCTACACCTTC.